This T cell receptor beta chain was retrieved from a study of T cells in Graves' hyperthyroidism and ophthalmopathy. The study, taken as a whole, reports: Ophthalmopathy stood apart from stable hyperthyroidism in a 13 V-J model.

Newly diagnosed hyperthyroidism patients aged 18 to 65 years had disease lasting under 2 months. Amplified TCR beta CDR3 regions derived from RNA transcripts. The HTBI primer set was used in a first-round RT-PCR of the TCR CDR3. Via MiXCR, TCRdb re-called the multiplex PCR reads, giving one row per CDR3 protein. The profile covers 350,000 to 450,000 distinct CDR3 sequences, with about a sixth appearing a single time and about a third taken by the ten largest. With regard to this clonotype: As yet, its antigen is unknown.

With 3 bases removed from V and 8 bases from J, the gap between germline ends came to 14 bases. Germline V gene data show CDR1 as WNHNN and CDR2 as SYGVQD (reference sequence). This CDR3 is built from 14 residues. The specimen sequenced was blood. The chain joins TRBV10-1 to TRBJ1-5; no clear D gene. The origin of this receptor is a woman in her 30s with Graves' hyperthyroidism that later progressed to Graves' ophthalmopathy. Written as DNA, the CDR3 is TGCGCCAGCAGTGAAGAGGCAAGGAGTAAGCCCCAGCATTTT. This translates into CASSEEARSKPQHF.